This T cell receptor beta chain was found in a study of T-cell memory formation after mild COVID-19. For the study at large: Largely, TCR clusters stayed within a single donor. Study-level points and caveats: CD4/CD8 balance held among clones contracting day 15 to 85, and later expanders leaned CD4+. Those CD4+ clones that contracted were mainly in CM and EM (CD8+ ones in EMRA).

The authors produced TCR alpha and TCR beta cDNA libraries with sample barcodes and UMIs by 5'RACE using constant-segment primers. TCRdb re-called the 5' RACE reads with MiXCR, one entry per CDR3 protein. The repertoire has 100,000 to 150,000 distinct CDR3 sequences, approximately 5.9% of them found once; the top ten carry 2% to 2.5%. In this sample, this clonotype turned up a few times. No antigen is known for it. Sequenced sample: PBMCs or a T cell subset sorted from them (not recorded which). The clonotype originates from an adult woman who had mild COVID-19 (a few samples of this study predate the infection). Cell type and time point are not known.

The CDR3: CASSVANEQFF. The CDR3 DNA follows: TGTGCCAGCAGCGTAGCTAACGAGCAGTTCTTC. The chain couples TRBV9 to TRBJ2-1; D gene unclear. Germline CDR1 reads SGDLS; CDR2 reads YYNGEE. Trimming cost V 0 bases and J 10 bases, with 5 bases left between them. The CDR3 is 11 amino acids.